This T cell receptor (beta chain) was obtained from a study of control samples from healthy donors and cancer patients. V lost 2 bases, J lost 2 bases, and 12 bases lay in between. The CDR3 has 15 residues. From germline, CDR1 is KGHSH and CDR2 LQKENI. Sequenced by immunoSEQ multiplex PCR; TCRdb stores in-frame clones only, minus some. The repertoire includes 70,000 or so clones, more than 75% of them detected once, and over 12% sits in the top ten. The receptor's source is a middle-aged man in good health. The sequencing sample was made of blood. This rearrangement joins TRBV18 to TRBJ1-1; no clear D. The DNA of the CDR3 is TGTGCCAGCTCACCAGGGCTGGGTCTAAACACTGAAGCTTTCTTT. Its protein is CASSPGLGLNTEAFF. Full variable domain (outside the CDR3, taken from reference TRBV18 and TRBJ1-1): NAGVMQNPRHLVRRRGQEARLRCSPMKGHSHVYWYRQLPEEGLKFMVYLQKENIIDESGMPKERFSAEFPKEGPSILRIQQVVRGDSAAYFCASSPGLGLNTEAFFGQGTRLTVV.